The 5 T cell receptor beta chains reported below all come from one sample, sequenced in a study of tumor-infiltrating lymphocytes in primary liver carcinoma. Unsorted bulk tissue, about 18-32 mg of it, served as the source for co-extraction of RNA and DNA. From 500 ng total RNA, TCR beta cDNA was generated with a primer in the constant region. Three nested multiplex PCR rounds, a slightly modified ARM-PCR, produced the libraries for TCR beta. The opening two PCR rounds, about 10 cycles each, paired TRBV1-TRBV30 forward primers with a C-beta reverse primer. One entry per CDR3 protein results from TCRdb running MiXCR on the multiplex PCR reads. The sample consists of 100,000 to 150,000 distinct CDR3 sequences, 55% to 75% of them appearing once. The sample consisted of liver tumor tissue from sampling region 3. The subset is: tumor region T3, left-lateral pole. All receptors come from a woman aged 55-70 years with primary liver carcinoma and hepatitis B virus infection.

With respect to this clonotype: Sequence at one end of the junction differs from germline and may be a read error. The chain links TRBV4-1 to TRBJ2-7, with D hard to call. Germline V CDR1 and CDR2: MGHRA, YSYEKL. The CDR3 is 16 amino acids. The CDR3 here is CASGQDAYGDTYEQYF. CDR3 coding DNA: TGCGCCAGCGGCCAAGACGCGTACGGAGATACCTACGAGCAGTATTTC.

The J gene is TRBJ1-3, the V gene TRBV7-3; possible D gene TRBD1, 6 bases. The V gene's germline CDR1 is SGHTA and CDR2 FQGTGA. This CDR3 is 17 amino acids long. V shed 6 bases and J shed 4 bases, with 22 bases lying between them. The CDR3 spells CASRQSNPRGCGNTIYF. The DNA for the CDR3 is TGTGCCAGCAGACAATCCAATCCCAGGGGTTGCGGAAACACCATATATTTT.

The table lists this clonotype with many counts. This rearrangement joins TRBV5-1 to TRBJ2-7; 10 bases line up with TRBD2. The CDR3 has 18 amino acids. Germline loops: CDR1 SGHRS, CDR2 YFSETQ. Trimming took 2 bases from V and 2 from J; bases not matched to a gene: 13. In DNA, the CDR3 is TGCGCCAGCAGCTTCAACGCCGTAGGGAGCGGGAGGGCCTACGAGCAGTACTTC. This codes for CASSFNAVGSGRAYEQYF.

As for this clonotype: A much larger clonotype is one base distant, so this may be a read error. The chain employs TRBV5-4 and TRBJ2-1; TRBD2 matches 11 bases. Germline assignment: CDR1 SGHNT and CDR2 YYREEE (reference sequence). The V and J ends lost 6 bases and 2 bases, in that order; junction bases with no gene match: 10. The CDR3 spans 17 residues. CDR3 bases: TGTGCCAGCAACTTAAGTCGACTAGCGGGGCCCTACAATGAGCAGTTCTTC. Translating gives CASNLSRLAGPYNEQFF.

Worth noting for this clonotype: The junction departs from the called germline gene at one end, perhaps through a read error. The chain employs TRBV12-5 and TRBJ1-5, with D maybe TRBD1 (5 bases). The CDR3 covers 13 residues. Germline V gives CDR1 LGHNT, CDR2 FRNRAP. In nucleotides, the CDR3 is TGTACTAGTGGCCTAGAGATGGGGCAGCCACAGCATTTT. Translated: CTSGLEMGQPQHF.